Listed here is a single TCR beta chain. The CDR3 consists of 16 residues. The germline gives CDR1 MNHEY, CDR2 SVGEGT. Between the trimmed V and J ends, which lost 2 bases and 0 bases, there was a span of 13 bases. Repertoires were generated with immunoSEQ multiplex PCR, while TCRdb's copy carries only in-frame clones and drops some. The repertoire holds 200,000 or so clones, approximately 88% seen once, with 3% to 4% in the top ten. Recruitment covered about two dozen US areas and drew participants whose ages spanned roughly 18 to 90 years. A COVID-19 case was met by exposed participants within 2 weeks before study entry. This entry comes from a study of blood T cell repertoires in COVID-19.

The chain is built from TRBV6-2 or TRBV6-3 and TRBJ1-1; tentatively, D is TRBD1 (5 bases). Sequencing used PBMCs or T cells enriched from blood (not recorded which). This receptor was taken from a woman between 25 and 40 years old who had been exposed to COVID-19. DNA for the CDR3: TGTGCCAGCAGTTACAATCGGGGGGGGATGAACACTGAAGCTTTCTTT. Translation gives CASSYNRGGMNTEAFF.